The sequence of this TCR beta chain was determined in a study of glioma-infiltrating T cells after dendritic cell vaccination. Germline lookup yields CDR1 SGHRS and CDR2 YFSETQ. Trimming cost V 2 bases and J 1 base, with 6 bases left between them. The CDR3 covers 13 residues. Method: immunoSEQ multiplex PCR; TCRdb's copy keeps in-frame clones and lacks some. Altogether under 100,000 clones are present, approximately 87% being singletons, with the ten largest covering under 3%. V usage is TRBV5-1 and J usage is TRBJ1-1, with D unresolved. Sequences were derived from blood, sampled before dendritic cell vaccination. The receptor was isolated from a human donor with glioblastoma. The CDR3 DNA reads as TGCGCCAGCAGCTTTAGAGAGAACACTGAAGCTTTCTTT. Amino acids: CASSFRENTEAFF.